This T cell receptor beta chain was found in a study of OX40 agonist ivuxolimab in advanced cancers. Study in general: One hepatocellular carcinoma and a couple of cutaneous melanoma patients partially responded. Study-wide results and caveats: Both blood CD4+ and CD8+ T cells showed clonal growth by week 6 at 0.1 to 3.0 mg/kg. CD8+ T cells (on average) carried more expanded clones than CD4+ T cells. Researchers did not establish what antigens the expanded peripheral T cells target.

The CDR3 runs 13 residues. V dropped 0 bases and J dropped 5 bases, with 8 bases sitting between them. In germline, CDR1 is SGHNT, CDR2 YYREEE (reference sequence). Some clones are missing from TCRdb's copy, which holds only in-frame ones; the method was immunoSEQ multiplex PCR. Of 50,000 or so clones listed, about 86% are singletons. A note on this clone: What it recognizes is unknown.

The sequence derives from an adult with an advanced solid tumor such as melanoma, head and neck, liver or kidney cancer. The sample here was CD4+ or CD8+ T cells sorted from blood, taken in a trial of the OX40 agonist ivuxolimab. The rearrangement links TRBV5-4 to TRBJ1-2; the D gene is possibly TRBD1 (6 bases). Here the CDR3 reads CASSLDRVYGYTF. CDR3 DNA sequence: TGTGCCAGCAGCTTGGACAGGGTGTATGGCTACACCTTC.